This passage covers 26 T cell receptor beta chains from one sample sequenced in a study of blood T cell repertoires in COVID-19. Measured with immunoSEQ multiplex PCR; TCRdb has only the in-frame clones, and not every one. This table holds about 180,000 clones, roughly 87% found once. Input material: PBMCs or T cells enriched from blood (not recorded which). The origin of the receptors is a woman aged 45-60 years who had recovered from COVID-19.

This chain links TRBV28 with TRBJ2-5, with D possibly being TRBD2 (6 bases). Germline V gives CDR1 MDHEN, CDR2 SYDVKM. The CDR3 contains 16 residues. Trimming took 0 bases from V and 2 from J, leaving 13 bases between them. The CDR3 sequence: CASSLWQGGGQETQYF. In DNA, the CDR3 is TGTGCCAGCAGTTTATGGCAGGGAGGAGGGCAAGAGACCCAGTACTTC.

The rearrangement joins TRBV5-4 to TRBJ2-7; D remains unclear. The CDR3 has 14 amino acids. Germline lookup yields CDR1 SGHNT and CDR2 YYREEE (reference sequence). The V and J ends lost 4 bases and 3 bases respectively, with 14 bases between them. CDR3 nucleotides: TGTGCCAGCAGCCCGTCGACTGGGTTCTACGAGCAGTACTTC. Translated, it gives CASSPSTGFYEQYF.

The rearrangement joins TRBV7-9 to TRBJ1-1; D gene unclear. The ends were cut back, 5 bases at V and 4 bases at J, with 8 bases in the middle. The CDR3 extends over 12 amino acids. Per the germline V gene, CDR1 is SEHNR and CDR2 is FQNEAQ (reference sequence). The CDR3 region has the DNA TGTGCCAGCAGCGTTATGAGCACTGAAGCTTTCTTT. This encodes CASSVMSTEAFF.

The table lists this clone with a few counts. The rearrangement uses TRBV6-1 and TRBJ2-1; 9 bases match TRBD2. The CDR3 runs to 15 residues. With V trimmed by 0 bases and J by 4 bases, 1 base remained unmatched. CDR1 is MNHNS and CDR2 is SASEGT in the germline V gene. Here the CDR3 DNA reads TGTGCCAGCAGTGAAGCGGCGGGAGGGTACAATGAGCAGTTCTTC. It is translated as CASSEAAGGYNEQFF.

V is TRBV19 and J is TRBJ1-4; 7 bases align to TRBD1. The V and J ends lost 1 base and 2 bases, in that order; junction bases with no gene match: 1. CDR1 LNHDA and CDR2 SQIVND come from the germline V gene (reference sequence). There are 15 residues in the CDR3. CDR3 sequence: CASSIGGQTNEKLFF. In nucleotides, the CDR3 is TGTGCCAGTAGTATAGGGGGACAGACTAATGAAAAACTGTTTTTT. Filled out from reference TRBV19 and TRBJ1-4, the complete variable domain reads DGGITQSPKYLFRKEGQNVTLSCEQNLNHDAMYWYRQDPGQGLRLIYYSQIVNDFQKGDIAEGYSVSREKKESFPLTVTSAQKNPTAFYLCASSIGGQTNEKLFFGSGTQLSVL.

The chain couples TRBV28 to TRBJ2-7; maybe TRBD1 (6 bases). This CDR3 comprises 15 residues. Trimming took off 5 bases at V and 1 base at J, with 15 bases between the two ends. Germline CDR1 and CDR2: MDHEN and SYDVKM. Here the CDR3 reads CASSPSGTNSYEQYF. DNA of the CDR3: TGTGCCAGCAGTCCCTCCGGGACAAATTCCTACGAGCAGTACTTC.

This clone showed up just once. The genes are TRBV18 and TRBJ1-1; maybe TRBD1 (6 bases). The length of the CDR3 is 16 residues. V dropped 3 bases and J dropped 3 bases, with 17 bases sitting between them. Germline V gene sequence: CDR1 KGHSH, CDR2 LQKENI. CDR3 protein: CASSPIDGGVYTEAFF. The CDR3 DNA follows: TGTGCCAGCTCACCCATAGATGGGGGCGTTTACACTGAAGCTTTCTTT.

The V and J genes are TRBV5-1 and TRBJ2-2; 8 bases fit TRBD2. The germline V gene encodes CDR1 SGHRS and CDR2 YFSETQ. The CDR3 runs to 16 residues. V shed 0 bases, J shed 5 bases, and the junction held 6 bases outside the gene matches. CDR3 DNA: TGCGCCAGCAGCTTGGCCGGGAGCGGGGGAACCGGGGAGCTGTTTTTT. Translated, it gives CASSLAGSGGTGELFF.

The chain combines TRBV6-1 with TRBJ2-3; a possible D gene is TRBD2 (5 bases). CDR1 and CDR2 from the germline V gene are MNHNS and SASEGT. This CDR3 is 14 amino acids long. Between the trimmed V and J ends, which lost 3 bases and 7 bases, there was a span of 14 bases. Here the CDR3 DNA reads TGTGCCAGCAGTGATGGACTCCGGGTGAATACGCAGTATTTT. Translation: CASSDGLRVNTQYF.

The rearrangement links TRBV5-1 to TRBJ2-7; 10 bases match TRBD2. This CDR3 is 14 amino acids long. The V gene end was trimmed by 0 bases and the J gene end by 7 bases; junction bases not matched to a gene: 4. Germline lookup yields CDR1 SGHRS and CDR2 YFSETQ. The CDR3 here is CASSLVLAGSEQYF. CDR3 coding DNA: TGCGCCAGCAGCTTGGTACTAGCGGGAAGTGAGCAGTACTTC.

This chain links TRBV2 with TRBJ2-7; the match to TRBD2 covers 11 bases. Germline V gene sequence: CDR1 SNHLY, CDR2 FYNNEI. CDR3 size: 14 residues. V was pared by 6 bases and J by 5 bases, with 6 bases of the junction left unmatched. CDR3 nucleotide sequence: TGTGCCAGCAGCCGAACTAGCGGGAGCAACGAGCAGTACTTC. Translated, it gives CASSRTSGSNEQYF.

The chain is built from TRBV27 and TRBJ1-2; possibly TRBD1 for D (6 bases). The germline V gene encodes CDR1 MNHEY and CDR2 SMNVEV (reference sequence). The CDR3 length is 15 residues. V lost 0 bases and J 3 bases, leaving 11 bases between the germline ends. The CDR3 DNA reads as TGTGCCAGCAGTTTATCCCCCAACAGGGACTATGGCTACACCTTC. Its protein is CASSLSPNRDYGYTF.

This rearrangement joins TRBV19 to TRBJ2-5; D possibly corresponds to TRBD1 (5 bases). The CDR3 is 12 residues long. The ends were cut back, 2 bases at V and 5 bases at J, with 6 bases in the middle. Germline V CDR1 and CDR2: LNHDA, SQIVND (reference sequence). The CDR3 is CASSIQGETQYF. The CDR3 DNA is TGTGCCAGTAGTATACAGGGCGAGACCCAGTACTTC.

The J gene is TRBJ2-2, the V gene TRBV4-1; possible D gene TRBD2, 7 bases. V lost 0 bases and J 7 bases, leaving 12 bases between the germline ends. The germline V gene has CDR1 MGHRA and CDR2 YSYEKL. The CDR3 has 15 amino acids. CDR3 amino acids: CASSQDRGGIGELFF. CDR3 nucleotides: TGCGCCAGCAGCCAAGATAGGGGGGGAATCGGGGAGCTGTTTTTT.

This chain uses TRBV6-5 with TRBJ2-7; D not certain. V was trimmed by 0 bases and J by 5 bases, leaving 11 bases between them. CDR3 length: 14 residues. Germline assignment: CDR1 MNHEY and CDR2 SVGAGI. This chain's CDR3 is CASSYSSVLHEQYF. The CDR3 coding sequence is TGTGCCAGCAGTTACTCTTCCGTTCTACACGAGCAGTACTTC.

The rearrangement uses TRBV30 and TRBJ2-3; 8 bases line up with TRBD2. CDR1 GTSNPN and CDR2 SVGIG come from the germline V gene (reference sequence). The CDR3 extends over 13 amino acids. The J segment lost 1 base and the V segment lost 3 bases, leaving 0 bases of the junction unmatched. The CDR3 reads CAWRTSGTDTQYF. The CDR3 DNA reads TGTGCCTGGAGGACTAGCGGCACAGATACGCAGTATTTT.

In DNA form, the CDR3 reads TGTGCCAGCAGCTGGGGAACCCAGGGGGCGATATCACCCCTCCACTTT. It codes for CASSWGTQGAISPLHF. The chain carries TRBV5-4 and TRBJ1-6; 8 bases agree with TRBD1. Unmatched junction bases numbered 12, after V lost 3 bases and J lost 10 bases. Germline V gene lookup returns CDR1 SGHNT and CDR2 YYREEE (reference sequence). This CDR3 has 16 amino acids.

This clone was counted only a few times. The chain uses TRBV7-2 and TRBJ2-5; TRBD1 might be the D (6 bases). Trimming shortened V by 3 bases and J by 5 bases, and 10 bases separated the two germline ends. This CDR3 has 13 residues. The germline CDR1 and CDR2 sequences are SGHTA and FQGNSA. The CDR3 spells CASSFGQKETQYF. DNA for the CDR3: TGTGCCAGCAGCTTCGGACAGAAGGAGACCCAGTACTTC.

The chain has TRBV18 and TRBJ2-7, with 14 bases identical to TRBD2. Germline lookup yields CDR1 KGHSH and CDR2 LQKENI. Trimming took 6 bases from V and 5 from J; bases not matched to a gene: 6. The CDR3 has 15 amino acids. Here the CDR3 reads CASSVGLAGGNEQYF. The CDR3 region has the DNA TGTGCCAGCTCCGTCGGACTAGCGGGAGGAAACGAGCAGTACTTC.

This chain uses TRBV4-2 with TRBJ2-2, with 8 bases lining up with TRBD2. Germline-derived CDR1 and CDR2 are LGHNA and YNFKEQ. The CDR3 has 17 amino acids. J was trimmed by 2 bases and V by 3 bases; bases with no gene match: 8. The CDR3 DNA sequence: TGTGCCAGCAGCCAGCTCGCGGCGGGAGGTAACACCGGGGAGCTGTTTTTT. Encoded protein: CASSQLAAGGNTGELFF.

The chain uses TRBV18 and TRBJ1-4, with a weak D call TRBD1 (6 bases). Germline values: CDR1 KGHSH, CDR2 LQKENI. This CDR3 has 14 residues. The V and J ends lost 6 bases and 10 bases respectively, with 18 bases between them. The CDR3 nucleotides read TGTGCCAGCTCTCCAGGGGAGGGCTTTGCAAAACTGTTTTTT. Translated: CASSPGEGFAKLFF. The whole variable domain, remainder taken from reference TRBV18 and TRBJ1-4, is NAGVMQNPRHLVRRRGQEARLRCSPMKGHSHVYWYRQLPEEGLKFMVYLQKENIIDESGMPKERFSAEFPKEGPSILRIQQVVRGDSAAYFCASSPGEGFAKLFFGSGTQLSVL.

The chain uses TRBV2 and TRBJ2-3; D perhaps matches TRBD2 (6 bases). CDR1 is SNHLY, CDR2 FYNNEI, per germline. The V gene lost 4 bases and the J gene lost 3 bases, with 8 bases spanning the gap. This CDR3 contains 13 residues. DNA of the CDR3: TGTGCCAGCAGTGGAAGCGGGACAGATACGCAGTATTTT. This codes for CASSGSGTDTQYF.

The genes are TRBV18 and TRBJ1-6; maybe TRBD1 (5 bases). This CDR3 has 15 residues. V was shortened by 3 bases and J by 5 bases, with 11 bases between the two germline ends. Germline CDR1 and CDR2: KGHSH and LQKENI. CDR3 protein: CASSPNSGDNSPLHF. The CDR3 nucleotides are TGTGCCAGCTCACCGAATTCGGGGGATAATTCACCCCTCCACTTT.

The CDR3 sequence: CASSHASGVSNEKLFF. CDR3 coding DNA: TGCGCCAGCAGCCACGCATCCGGGGTCTCGAATGAAAAACTGTTTTTT. This chain uses TRBV5-1 with TRBJ1-4; D gene unclear. The germline V gene has CDR1 SGHRS and CDR2 YFSETQ. This CDR3 spans 16 amino acids. Trimming took 4 bases from V and 5 from J, leaving 18 bases between them.

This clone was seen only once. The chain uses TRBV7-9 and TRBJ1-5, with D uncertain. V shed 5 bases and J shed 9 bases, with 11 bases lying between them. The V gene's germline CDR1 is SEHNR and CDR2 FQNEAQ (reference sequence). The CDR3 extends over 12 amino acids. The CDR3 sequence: CASSQILSPQHF. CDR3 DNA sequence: TGTGCCAGCAGCCAGATTCTCTCGCCCCAGCATTTT.

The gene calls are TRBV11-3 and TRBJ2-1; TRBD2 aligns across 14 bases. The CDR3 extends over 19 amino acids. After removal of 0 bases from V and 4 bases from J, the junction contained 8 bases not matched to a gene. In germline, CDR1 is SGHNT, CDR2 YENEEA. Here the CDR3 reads CASSLDDFRTSGRYNEQFF. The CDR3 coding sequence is TGTGCCAGCAGCTTAGATGATTTCCGGACTAGCGGGAGGTACAATGAGCAGTTCTTC.